This entry describes one TCR beta chain. The antigen remains unidentified. CD8+ and CD4+ blood T cells underwent TCR beta sequencing. The study used treatment-naive patients who had stable or active relapsing-remitting disease as multiple sclerosis controls. Purification of the CD8+ and CD4+ T cells relied on negative isolation, and TEMRA cells underwent FACS enrichment. Germline V gene sequence: CDR1 MDHEN, CDR2 SYDVKM. The CDR3 consists of 16 residues. Trimming stripped 5 bases from V and 4 bases from J, with 20 bases between. The sample is drawn from a study of CD8 T cells in Susac syndrome. Study-wide results and limits: It was acknowledged in the study that its TCR sequencing and HLA analysis involved a relatively small number of individuals.

Reverse transcription of roughly 0.5 to 1 ug RNA was carried out with random hexamers. From the immunoSEQ multiplex PCR reads, TCRdb called clonotypes with MiXCR, one entry per CDR3 protein. The repertoire holds approximately 120,000 distinct CDR3 sequences, with around 90% as singletons. The chain has TRBV28 and TRBJ1-2; D is unclear. Sequencing input: CD8+ T cells from PBMCs. This clonotype was obtained from a human donor with multiple sclerosis. The CDR3 nucleotides read TGTGCCAGCAGTCCCGCTCCCCCCCTGGGTCTCTATGGCTACACCTTC. Translation: CASSPAPPLGLYGYTF.